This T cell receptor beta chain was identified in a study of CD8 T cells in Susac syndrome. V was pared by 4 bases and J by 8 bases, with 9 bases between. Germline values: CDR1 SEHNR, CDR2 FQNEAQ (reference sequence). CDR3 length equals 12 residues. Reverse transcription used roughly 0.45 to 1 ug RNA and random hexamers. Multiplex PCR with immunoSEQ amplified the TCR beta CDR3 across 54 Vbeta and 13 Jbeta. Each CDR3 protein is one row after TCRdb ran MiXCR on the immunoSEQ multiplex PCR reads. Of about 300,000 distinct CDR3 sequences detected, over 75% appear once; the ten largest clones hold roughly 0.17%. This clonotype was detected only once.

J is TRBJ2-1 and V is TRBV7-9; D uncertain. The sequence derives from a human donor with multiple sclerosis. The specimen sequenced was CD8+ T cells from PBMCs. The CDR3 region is CASSSNRDEQFF. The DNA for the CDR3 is TGTGCCAGCAGCTCAAACCGAGATGAGCAGTTCTTC. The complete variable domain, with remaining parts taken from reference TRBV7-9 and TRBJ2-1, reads DTGVSQNPRHKITKRGQNVTFRCDPISEHNRLYWYRQTLGQGPEFLTYFQNEAQLEKSRLLSDRFSAERPKGSFSTLEIQRTEQGDSAMYLCASSSNRDEQFFGPGTRLTVL.